This T cell receptor (beta chain) was sequenced for a study of PD-L1 blockade in urothelial cancer. In the study overall: Male sex and bladder-origin urothelial cancer were recorded for about 90% of the roughly 30 patients.

Clones were read by immunoSEQ multiplex PCR, and TCRdb kept only the in-frame ones, dropping some. The sample lists 35,000 to 50,000 clones, 81% occurring once. Trimming cost V 5 bases and J 10 bases, with 17 bases left between them. Germline V CDR1 and CDR2: MRHNA, SNTAGT. The CDR3 is 13 amino acids. This TCR was sampled from a man aged 65 to 79 with urothelial cancer. The sequencing used PBMCs, collected around atezolizumab (anti-PD-L1) treatment. The rearrangement joins TRBV6-4 to TRBJ1-2, with D perhaps TRBD1 (6 bases). CDR3 region: CASSQTRGGPYTF. CDR3 bases: TGTGCCAGCAGTCAGACGAGGGGGGGACCCTACACCTTC.